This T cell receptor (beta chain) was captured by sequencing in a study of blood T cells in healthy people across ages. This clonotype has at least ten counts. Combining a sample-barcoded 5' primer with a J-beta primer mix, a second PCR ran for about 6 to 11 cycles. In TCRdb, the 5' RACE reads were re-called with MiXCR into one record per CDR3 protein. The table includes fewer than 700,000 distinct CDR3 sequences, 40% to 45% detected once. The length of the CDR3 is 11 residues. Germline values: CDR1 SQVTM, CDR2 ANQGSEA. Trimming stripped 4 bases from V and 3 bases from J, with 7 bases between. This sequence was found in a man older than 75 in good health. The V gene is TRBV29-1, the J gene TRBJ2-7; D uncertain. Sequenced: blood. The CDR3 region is CSVGAGYEQYF. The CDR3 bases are TGCAGCGTTGGGGCAGGCTACGAGCAGTACTTC.